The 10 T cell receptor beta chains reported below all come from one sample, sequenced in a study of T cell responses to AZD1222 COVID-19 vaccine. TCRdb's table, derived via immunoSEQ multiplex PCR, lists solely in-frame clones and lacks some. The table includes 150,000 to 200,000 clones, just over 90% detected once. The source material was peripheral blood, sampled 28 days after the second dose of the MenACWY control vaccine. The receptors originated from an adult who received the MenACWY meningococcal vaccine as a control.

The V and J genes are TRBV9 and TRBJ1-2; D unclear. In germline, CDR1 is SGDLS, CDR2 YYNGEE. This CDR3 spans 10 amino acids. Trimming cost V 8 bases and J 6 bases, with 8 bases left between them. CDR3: CASGGNGYTF. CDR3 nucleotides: TGTGCCAGTGGAGGGAATGGCTACACCTTC.

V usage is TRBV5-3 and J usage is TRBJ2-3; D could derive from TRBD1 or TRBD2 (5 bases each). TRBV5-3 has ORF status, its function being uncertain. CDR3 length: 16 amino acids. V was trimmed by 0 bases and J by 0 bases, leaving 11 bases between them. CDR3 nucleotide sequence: TGTGCCAGAAGCTTGGCGGGGCGGTCTAGCACAGATACGCAGTATTTT. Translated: CARSLAGRSSTDTQYF.

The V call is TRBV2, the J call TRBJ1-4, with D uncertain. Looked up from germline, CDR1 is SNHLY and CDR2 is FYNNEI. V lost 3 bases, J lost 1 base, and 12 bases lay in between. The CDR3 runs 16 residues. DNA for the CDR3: TGTGCCAGCAGTGAGCAACAGCGTCGAACTAATGAAAAACTGTTTTTT. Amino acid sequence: CASSEQQRRTNEKLFF.

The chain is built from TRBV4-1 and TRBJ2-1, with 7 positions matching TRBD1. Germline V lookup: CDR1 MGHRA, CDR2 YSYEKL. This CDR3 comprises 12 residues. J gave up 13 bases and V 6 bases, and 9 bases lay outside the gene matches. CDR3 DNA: TGCGCCAGCAGTTCCGACAGGGTCTCTCAGTTCTTC. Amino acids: CASSSDRVSQFF.

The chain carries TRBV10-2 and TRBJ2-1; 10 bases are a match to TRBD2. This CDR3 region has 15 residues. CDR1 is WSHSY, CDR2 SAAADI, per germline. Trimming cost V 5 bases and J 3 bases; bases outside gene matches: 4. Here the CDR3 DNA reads TGCGCCAGCAGTATAGCGGGAGGCAACTACAATGAGCAGTTCTTC. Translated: CASSIAGGNYNEQFF.

In nucleotides, the CDR3 is TGTGCCAGCAGGGGAACTACTAACTATGGCTACACCTTC. Translating gives CASRGTTNYGYTF. The chain uses TRBV5-6 and TRBJ1-2; D not certain. The germline V gene encodes CDR1 SGHDT and CDR2 YYEEEE. Between the trimmed V and J ends, which lost 5 bases and 0 bases, there was a span of 8 bases. The CDR3 is made up of 13 amino acids.

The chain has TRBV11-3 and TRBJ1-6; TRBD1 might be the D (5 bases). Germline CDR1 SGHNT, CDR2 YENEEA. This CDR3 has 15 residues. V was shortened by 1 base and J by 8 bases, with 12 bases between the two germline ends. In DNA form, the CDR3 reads TGTGCCAGCAGCTTAGTCGACAGAGAGCATTCACCCCTCCACTTT. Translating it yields CASSLVDREHSPLHF.

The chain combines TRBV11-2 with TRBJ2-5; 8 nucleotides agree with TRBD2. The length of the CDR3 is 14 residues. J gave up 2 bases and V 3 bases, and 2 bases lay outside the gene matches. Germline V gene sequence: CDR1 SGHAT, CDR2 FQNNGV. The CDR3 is CASSFPGGQETQYF. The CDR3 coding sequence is TGTGCCAGCAGCTTCCCGGGGGGGCAAGAGACCCAGTACTTC.

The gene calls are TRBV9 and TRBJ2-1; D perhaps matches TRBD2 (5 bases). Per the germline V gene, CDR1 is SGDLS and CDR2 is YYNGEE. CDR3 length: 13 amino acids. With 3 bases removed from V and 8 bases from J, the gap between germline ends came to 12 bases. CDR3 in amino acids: CASSAYSDHEQFF. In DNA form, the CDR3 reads TGTGCCAGCAGCGCTTATAGCGACCATGAGCAGTTCTTC.

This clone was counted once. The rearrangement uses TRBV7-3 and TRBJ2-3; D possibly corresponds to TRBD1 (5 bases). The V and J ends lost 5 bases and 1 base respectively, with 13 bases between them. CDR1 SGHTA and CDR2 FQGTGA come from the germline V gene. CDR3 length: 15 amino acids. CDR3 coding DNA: TGTGCCAGCAGCCCCATCCCAGGGCGCACAGATACGCAGTATTTT. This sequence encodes CASSPIPGRTDTQYF.